The 26 T cell receptor beta chains in this list originate from one sample, sequenced in a study of T cell changes during pregnancy in multiple sclerosis. Profiling relied on immunoSEQ multiplex PCR, and the TCRdb table lists in-frame clones only, not all of them. The table shows about 39,000 clones, with almost 95% occurring only once. Sequences were derived from CD4+ T cells from peripheral blood mononuclear cells, sampled after pregnancy. All receptors derive from a female donor with multiple sclerosis, enrolled in a pregnancy study.

This clone was observed a handful of times. This chain joins TRBV15 and TRBJ2-5; D may be TRBD2 (6 bases). Germline V lookup: CDR1 LNHNV, CDR2 YYDKDF (reference sequence). The CDR3 is 14 amino acids. Trimming removed 3 bases from V and 5 bases from J, with 13 bases in between. This CDR3 reads CATSSRGGRETQYF. The CDR3, as DNA: TGTGCCACCAGCAGTAGGGGAGGACGGGAGACCCAGTACTTC.

This clone was seen a single time. This sequence joins TRBV13 and TRBJ2-5; D is unclear. V dropped 5 bases and J dropped 5 bases, with 15 bases sitting between them. This CDR3 is 14 amino acids long. Germline lookup yields CDR1 PRHDT and CDR2 FYEKMQ (reference sequence). The CDR3 spells CASSPLASRETQYF. The DNA of the CDR3 is TGTGCCAGCAGCCCCCTTGCGAGCAGGGAGACCCAGTACTTC.

The rearrangement links TRBV19 to TRBJ2-5; 13 bases are shared with TRBD2. There are 18 residues in the CDR3. The germline V gene has CDR1 LNHDA and CDR2 SQIVND (reference sequence). Trimming at V came to 5 bases and at J to 2 bases, leaving 11 bases not matched to a gene. The CDR3 loop reads CASSGRTSGGSFQETQYF. The CDR3 coding sequence is TGTGCCAGTAGTGGCAGGACTAGCGGGGGCTCTTTTCAAGAGACCCAGTACTTC.

J is TRBJ2-1 and V is TRBV6-1; 13 bases map to TRBD2. CDR1 and CDR2 from the germline V gene are MNHNS and SASEGT. This CDR3 contains 14 residues. The V and J ends lost 7 bases and 8 bases, in that order; junction bases with no gene match: 5. The DNA for the CDR3 is TGTGCCAGCAAAACTAGCGGGGGGGTCTATGAGCAGTTCTTC. Translating gives CASKTSGGVYEQFF.

The J gene is TRBJ1-2, the V gene TRBV18; a possible D gene is TRBD1 (6 bases). The germline CDR1 and CDR2 sequences are KGHSH and LQKENI. The germline V and J ends were trimmed by 3 bases and 0 bases, with 11 bases remaining between them. The CDR3 totals 15 residues. CDR3 sequence reads: CASSPIQGTNYGYTF. In DNA form, the CDR3 reads TGTGCCAGCTCACCCATACAGGGAACTAACTATGGCTACACCTTC.

This chain connects TRBV27 to TRBJ1-4; D is possibly TRBD1 (6 bases). The V gene lost 4 bases and the J gene lost 7 bases, with 13 bases spanning the gap. This CDR3 has 14 amino acids. The germline gives CDR1 MNHEY, CDR2 SMNVEV (reference sequence). The CDR3 region has the DNA TGTGCCAGCAGTTCAGGGGCCGTCGGTGAAAAACTGTTTTTT. Translating it yields CASSSGAVGEKLFF. The complete variable domain, with remaining parts taken from reference TRBV27 and TRBJ1-4, reads EAQVTQNPRYLITVTGKKLTVTCSQNMNHEYMSWYRQDPGLGLRQIYYSMNVEVTDKGDVPEGYKVSRKEKRNFPLILESPSPNQTSLYFCASSSGAVGEKLFFGSGTQLSVL.

The rearrangement links TRBV5-5 to TRBJ2-2, with 7 bases fitting TRBD1. V trimming: 5 bases; J trimming: 5 bases; junction bases outside the gene matches: 6. The CDR3 has 14 amino acids. Per germline, CDR1 SGHKS and CDR2 YYEKEE (reference sequence). The CDR3, as DNA: TGTGCCAGCAGTCGGGACAGTTCTACCGGGGAGCTGTTTTTT. Amino acids: CASSRDSSTGELFF.

The chain joins TRBV29-1 to TRBJ2-2, with TRBD1 matching over 7 bases. There are 13 residues in the CDR3. Germline-derived CDR1 and CDR2 are SQVTM and ANQGSEA. The V and J ends lost 7 bases and 5 bases, in that order; junction bases with no gene match: 7. In nucleotides, the CDR3 is TGCAGCGGGAGACAGGGTGGAACCGGGGAGCTGTTTTTT. Residues: CSGRQGGTGELFF.

This clone came up a few times. This sequence joins TRBV25-1 and TRBJ1-6; D unresolved. V was cut by 6 bases and J by 7 bases, with 4 bases left in between. CDR3 length equals 11 residues. Germline assignment: CDR1 MGHDK and CDR2 SYGVNS. The DNA of the CDR3 is TGTGCCAGCAGCGCGAATTCACCCCTCCACTTT. This translates into CASSANSPLHF.

The V gene is TRBV14, the J gene TRBJ2-5; 8 bases map to TRBD2. V shed 1 base and J 2 bases; nucleotides not matched to a gene: 9. CDR3 length: 17 residues. Per the germline V gene, CDR1 is SGHDN and CDR2 is FVKESK. The CDR3 DNA reads as TGTGCCAGCAGCCAAGGCCGCTCTAGCGGGCTACAAGAGACCCAGTACTTC. Its protein is CASSQGRSSGLQETQYF.

This clone was counted a single time. The genes are TRBV5-4 and TRBJ1-1; D gene unclear. Between the trimmed V and J ends, which lost 1 base and 0 bases, there was a span of 10 bases. The CDR3 length is 15 residues. The germline gives CDR1 SGHNT, CDR2 YYREEE (reference sequence). CDR3 nucleotides: TGTGCCAGCAGCTTGAAGACTCCTTTGAACACTGAAGCTTTCTTT. Its protein is CASSLKTPLNTEAFF.

J is TRBJ2-7 and V is TRBV6-5; D might be TRBD2 (6 bases). Trimming removed 2 bases at V and 3 bases at J, with 11 bases between. This CDR3 has 14 amino acids. CDR1 is MNHEY and CDR2 is SVGAGI in the germline V gene. The CDR3 bases are TGTGCCAGCAGTTACCAGCCGCGGGGCTACGAGCAGTACTTC. It is translated as CASSYQPRGYEQYF.

The chain joins TRBV5-1 to TRBJ2-7; 8 bases are a match to TRBD1. Judging by the DNA end, TRBJ2-5 fits better; the J call may be wrong. Germline CDR1 and CDR2: SGHRS and YFSETQ. The CDR3 covers 16 residues. The CDR3 reads CASSAQGARAVATQYF. The CDR3 coding sequence is TGCGCCAGCAGCGCGCAGGGGGCGCGAGCAGTAGCGACCCAGTACTTC.

V gene TRBV27 combines with J gene TRBJ1-6; no reliable D call. V was cut by 8 bases and J by 2 bases, with 13 bases left in between. Germline CDR1 MNHEY, CDR2 SMNVEV (reference sequence). The length of the CDR3 is 15 residues. The CDR3 sequence: CASGAVGTYNSPLHF. CDR3 nucleotides: TGTGCCAGCGGAGCTGTCGGAACCTATAATTCACCCCTCCACTTT.

CDR3 amino acids: CASSEFDRVTGELFF. Here the CDR3 DNA reads TGTGCCAGCAGTGAATTCGACAGGGTAACCGGGGAGCTGTTTTTT. The V and J genes are TRBV6-1 and TRBJ2-2; 7 bases align to TRBD1. The CDR3 runs 15 residues. V was pared by 2 bases and J by 5 bases, with 5 bases of the junction left unmatched. CDR1 is MNHNS, CDR2 SASEGT, per germline.

The genes are TRBV5-4 and TRBJ1-1, with unresolved D. V lost 4 bases and J lost 0, with 16 bases in between. Germline V lookup: CDR1 SGHNT, CDR2 YYREEE (reference sequence). The CDR3 loop spans 16 amino acids. The CDR3 is CASSRPDGLLNTEAFF. For the CDR3, the DNA is TGTGCCAGCAGCCGACCGGATGGACTCTTGAACACTGAAGCTTTCTTT.

This chain connects TRBV5-1 to TRBJ2-7; TRBD2 matches at 7 bases. J lost 2 bases, V lost 5 bases, and 7 bases had no gene match. The CDR3 spans 14 residues. Germline values: CDR1 SGHRS, CDR2 YFSETQ. The CDR3 spells CASSGGRVAYEQYF. The CDR3 DNA reads TGCGCCAGCAGTGGGGGGAGGGTAGCCTACGAGCAGTACTTC.

The chain links TRBV7-3 to TRBJ1-2, with 7 bases that match TRBD1. After removal of 2 bases from V and 8 bases from J, the junction contained 2 bases not matched to a gene. The CDR3 runs 12 residues. Germline lookup yields CDR1 SGHTA and CDR2 FQGTGA. CDR3: CASSLGTDGYTF. The CDR3 DNA sequence: TGTGCCAGCAGCTTAGGGACAGACGGCTACACCTTC.

J is TRBJ1-6 and V is TRBV7-2; D gene uncertain. The CDR3 loop spans 12 amino acids. The germline V and J ends were trimmed by 3 bases and 13 bases, with 10 bases remaining between them. Germline V gives CDR1 SGHTA, CDR2 FQGNSA. In nucleotides, the CDR3 is TGTGCCAGCAGCTTCGAGATCCTCCCCCTCCACTTT. Protein sequence: CASSFEILPLHF.

This chain connects TRBV15 to TRBJ1-5; no clear D. Trimming removed 1 base at V and 0 bases at J, with 16 bases between. The CDR3 is made up of 18 amino acids. Germline-derived CDR1 and CDR2 are LNHNV and YYDKDF (reference sequence). This chain's CDR3 is CATSRVTARSNSNQPQHF. The DNA for the CDR3 is TGTGCCACCAGCAGAGTTACAGCAAGATCTAATAGCAATCAGCCCCAGCATTTT.

This chain links TRBV19 with TRBJ1-1; D call uncertain. The V end was cut by 5 bases, the J end by 1 base, with 2 bases between. CDR3 length equals 11 residues. The germline gives CDR1 LNHDA, CDR2 SQIVND (reference sequence). This CDR3 reads CASSRNTEAFF. CDR3 nucleotides: TGTGCCAGTAGTCGGAACACTGAAGCTTTCTTT.

J is TRBJ1-2 and V is TRBV10-3, with 9 nucleotides matching TRBD1. There are 17 residues in the CDR3. Per the germline V gene, CDR1 is ENHRY and CDR2 is SYGVKD. V shed 3 bases and J 7 bases; nucleotides not matched to a gene: 15. The CDR3 region is CAISDSRPGTGISGYTF. DNA of the CDR3: TGTGCCATCAGTGACTCCCGCCCCGGGACAGGGATCTCTGGCTACACCTTC.

The chain joins TRBV7-3 to TRBJ2-1; 8 nucleotides agree with TRBD2. This CDR3 spans 16 amino acids. Germline lookup yields CDR1 SGHTA and CDR2 FQGTGA. Trimming removed 2 bases from V and 6 bases from J; junction bases left unmatched: 9. CDR3 residues: CASSLSPAGGPNEQFF. DNA for the CDR3: TGTGCCAGCAGCTTATCTCCTGCGGGGGGCCCCAATGAGCAGTTCTTC.

This chain joins TRBV7-2 and TRBJ1-2; D not certain. The CDR3 has 13 amino acids. Germline CDR1 reads SGHTA; CDR2 reads FQGNSA. Trimming stripped 2 bases from V and 2 bases from J, with 6 bases between. Here the CDR3 DNA reads TGTGCCAGCAGCTTAAGGCGGAACTATGGCTACACCTTC. Protein: CASSLRRNYGYTF.

The chain has TRBV19 and TRBJ1-5; D gene unclear. The V end lost 6 bases, the J end lost 6 bases, and 12 bases lay between the germline ends. The germline gives CDR1 LNHDA, CDR2 SQIVND (reference sequence). This CDR3 comprises 13 residues. CDR3: CASSVKLGQPQHF. DNA of the CDR3: TGTGCCAGTAGCGTCAAACTTGGTCAGCCCCAGCATTTT.

The chain has TRBV7-3 and TRBJ1-1; 10 bases agree with TRBD1. Per germline, CDR1 SGHTA and CDR2 FQGTGA. The J segment lost 6 bases and the V segment lost 5 bases, leaving 6 bases of the junction unmatched. The CDR3 has 14 residues. The CDR3 DNA sequence: TGTGCCAGCAGCCGAGCCGGGACAGGGGCTGAAGCTTTCTTT. Residues: CASSRAGTGAEAFF.